These 28 T cell receptor beta chains were sequenced from one sample in a study of vaccination and CD4 T cells after COVID-19. For these TCRs, the target antigens are not known. Treatment: 10-day PBMC culture with coronavirus spike peptide pools or control peptides (ViraFEST assay). Cultured CD4+ T cell DNA was sequenced using the Oncomine TCR Beta short-read assay. TCRdb itself ran the PCR reads through MiXCR, one entry per CDR3 protein. In the table there are approximately 9,500 distinct CDR3 sequences, around 30% of which are singletons. The specimen comprised CD4+ T cells from blood, cultured in vitro, sampled after SARS-CoV-2 vaccination. Receptor source: a human donor who had recovered from COVID-19.

V usage is TRBV14 and J usage is TRBJ1-2; 7 nucleotides align to TRBD1. J gave up 5 bases and V 4 bases, and 10 bases lay outside the gene matches. The CDR3 loop spans 15 amino acids. CDR1 is SGHDN and CDR2 is FVKESK in the germline V gene. The CDR3 nucleotides read TGTGCCAGCAGCCTCGGACAGGCACAGCGGTATGGCTACACCTTC. Residues: CASSLGQAQRYGYTF.

The chain joins TRBV7-2 to TRBJ2-5; D is ambiguous. The length of the CDR3 is 11 residues. V shed 5 bases and J shed 7 bases, with 8 bases lying between them. Germline assignment: CDR1 SGHTA and CDR2 FQGNSA. CDR3: CASSQLGTQYF. In DNA form, the CDR3 reads TGTGCCAGCAGCCAGCTAGGGACCCAGTACTTC.

This chain links TRBV6-2 or TRBV6-3 with TRBJ2-3; weak D call: TRBD1 (6 bases). CDR3 size: 11 residues. The V gene lost 4 bases and the J gene lost 14 bases, with 13 bases spanning the gap. Per the germline V gene, CDR1 is MNHEY and CDR2 is SVGEGT. The CDR3 protein is CASSSGQILYF. CDR3 sequence (DNA): TGTGCCAGCAGTTCCGGACAGATTTTGTATTTT.

This clonotype was picked up a small number of times. CDR3 protein: CASSPRTGGANEQYF. In DNA form, the CDR3 reads TGTGCCAGCTCACCACGTACGGGAGGGGCCAACGAGCAGTACTTC. The V gene is TRBV18, the J gene TRBJ2-7, with TRBD2 matching 8 bases. V shed 1 base, J shed 5 bases, and the junction held 7 bases outside the gene matches. Germline V gives CDR1 KGHSH, CDR2 LQKENI. There are 15 residues in the CDR3.

This sequence joins TRBV11-3 and TRBJ2-3; 12 bases map to TRBD2. J was trimmed by 0 bases and V by 5 bases; bases with no gene match: 6. Germline lookup yields CDR1 SGHNT and CDR2 YENEEA. This CDR3 is 17 amino acids long. The CDR3 reads CASSAGLAGISTDTQYF. CDR3 sequence (DNA): TGTGCCAGCAGCGCAGGACTAGCGGGAATTAGCACAGATACGCAGTATTTT.

V and J are TRBV20-1 and TRBJ1-1, with D tentatively TRBD1 (6 bases). The length of the CDR3 is 14 residues. The ends were cut back, 0 bases at V and 1 base at J, with 9 bases in the middle. CDR1 and CDR2 from the germline V gene are DFQATT and SNEGSKA (reference sequence). CDR3 amino acids: CSARDRDKNTEAFF. The CDR3 coding sequence is TGCAGTGCTAGAGACCGGGACAAGAACACTGAAGCTTTCTTT.

This clonotype was seen a few times. V and J are TRBV6-1 and TRBJ1-2, with unresolved D. V lost 5 bases and J 7 bases, leaving 17 bases between the germline ends. The CDR3 has 14 residues. CDR1 is MNHNS, CDR2 SASEGT, per germline. This CDR3 is CASSPRAGPGGYTF. In DNA, the CDR3 is TGTGCCAGCAGTCCCCGGGCAGGTCCCGGTGGCTACACCTTC.

In this sample, this clonotype is large. The junction shows a germline mismatch at one end, possibly a read error. The chain couples TRBV20-1 to TRBJ2-7, with TRBD2 matching 11 bases. Germline CDR1 reads DFQATT; CDR2 reads SNEGSKA (reference sequence). The CDR3 is 15 residues long. This CDR3 reads CSASTRDWLAGGPCF. In nucleotides, the CDR3 is TGCAGTGCTAGCACCCGAGACTGGCTAGCGGGAGGTCCGTGTTTC.

This clonotype was found a few times. V and J are TRBV5-4 and TRBJ2-5, with D tentatively TRBD2 (5 bases). Deletions cut 3 bases from V and 3 bases from J, with 15 bases between. The CDR3 is made up of 15 amino acids. CDR1 is SGHNT, CDR2 YYREEE, per germline (reference sequence). The CDR3 region has the DNA TGTGCCAGCAGCTACTCCGGGGTTGGTGAAGAGACCCAGTACTTC. Translating gives CASSYSGVGEETQYF. Filled out from reference TRBV5-4 and TRBJ2-5, the complete variable domain reads ETGVTQSPTHLIKTRGQQVTLRCSSQSGHNTVSWYQQALGQGPQFIFQYYREEENGRGNFPPRFSGLQFPNYSSELNVNALELDDSALYLCASSYSGVGEETQYFGPGTRLLVL.

This chain connects TRBV20-1 to TRBJ1-4, with 9 positions matching TRBD1. Trimming at V came to 3 bases and at J to 8 bases, leaving 7 bases not matched to a gene. The CDR3 sequence is 14 residues long. Germline V lookup: CDR1 DFQATT, CDR2 SNEGSKA (reference sequence). The CDR3 reads CSASRGTGHEKLFF. CDR3 nucleotide sequence: TGCAGTGCTAGCCGAGGGACAGGGCACGAAAAACTGTTTTTT.

V and J are TRBV19 and TRBJ2-3, with 15 bases lining up with TRBD2. Germline V gene sequence: CDR1 LNHDA, CDR2 SQIVND (reference sequence). The CDR3 totals 16 residues. V lost 3 bases, J lost 6 bases, and 4 bases stayed unmatched. The CDR3 DNA follows: TGTGCCAGTAGTATGGGACTAGCGGGAGGTGGCGATACGCAGTATTTT. Its translation is CASSMGLAGGGDTQYF. Based on the CDR3 plus reference TRBV19 and TRBJ2-3, the full variable domain is DGGITQSPKYLFRKEGQNVTLSCEQNLNHDAMYWYRQDPGQGLRLIYYSQIVNDFQKGDIAEGYSVSREKKESFPLTVTSAQKNPTAFYLCASSMGLAGGGDTQYFGPGTRLTVL.

The chain carries TRBV2 and TRBJ2-3, with D possibly matching TRBD2 (6 bases). Germline V CDR1 and CDR2: SNHLY, FYNNEI. V was shortened by 10 bases and J by 5 bases, with 22 bases between the two germline ends. This CDR3 spans 15 amino acids. The CDR3, as DNA: TGTGCCACCCGGGAAGGGACTGCCTTAGGAGATACGCAGTATTTT. Translation: CATREGTALGDTQYF.

This clonotype has only a few counts. J is TRBJ2-3 and V is TRBV28; 7 bases align to TRBD2. The CDR3 runs to 17 residues. Germline CDR1 and CDR2: MDHEN and SYDVKM. Trimming took 8 bases from V and 0 from J; bases not matched to a gene: 14. This chain's CDR3 is CASFPPLAALSTDTQYF. CDR3 DNA sequence: TGTGCCAGCTTTCCCCCTCTAGCGGCCCTTAGCACAGATACGCAGTATTTT.

The rearrangement uses TRBV20-1 and TRBJ2-7; 10 bases fit TRBD2. Unmatched junction bases numbered 7, after V lost 4 bases and J lost 4 bases. The CDR3 has 14 residues. Germline V gene lookup returns CDR1 DFQATT and CDR2 SNEGSKA (reference sequence). The CDR3, as DNA: TGCAGTGCTATATTGACTAGCGGGCTGTACGAGCAGTACTTC. It is translated as CSAILTSGLYEQYF.

This chain links TRBV25-1 with TRBJ2-1; D remains unclear. This CDR3 is 11 amino acids long. The germline V gene encodes CDR1 MGHDK and CDR2 SYGVNS. The V gene lost 5 bases and the J gene lost 9 bases, with 8 bases spanning the gap. The CDR3 DNA sequence: TGTGCCAGCAGTCCCAGATCTGAGCAGTTCTTC. Protein: CASSPRSEQFF. Complete variable domain (other parts from reference TRBV25-1 and TRBJ2-1): EADIYQTPRYLVIGTGKKITLECSQTMGHDKMYWYQQDPGMELHLIHYSYGVNSTEKGDLSSESTVSRIRTEHFPLTLESARPSHTSQYLCASSPRSEQFFGPGTRLTVL.

This chain connects TRBV4-1 to TRBJ1-5; D is uncertain. The CDR3 runs 21 residues. The germline V gene encodes CDR1 MGHRA and CDR2 YSYEKL. The germline V and J ends were trimmed by 1 base and 9 bases, with 34 bases remaining between them. The chain's CDR3 is CASSQVPFLTERPPIVSPQHF. In DNA form, the CDR3 reads TGCGCCAGCAGCCAAGTCCCTTTCCTCACGGAACGGCCACCCATAGTATCGCCCCAGCATTTT.

This clonotype turned up a few times. This chain uses TRBV6-1 with TRBJ2-1, with D possibly matching TRBD1 (5 bases). Trimming removed 5 bases at V and 5 bases at J, with 13 bases between. The CDR3 sequence is 14 residues long. Germline V CDR1 and CDR2: MNHNS, SASEGT. CDR3 residues: CASSPRQINNEQFF. CDR3 nucleotides: TGTGCCAGCAGTCCTAGACAGATCAACAATGAGCAGTTCTTC.

This clonotype turned up a few times. The CDR3 DNA follows: TGTGCCAGCAGCGGCGGTACAGCGAGCAATCAGCCCCAGCATTTT. Its protein product is CASSGGTASNQPQHF. The chain uses TRBV28 and TRBJ1-5; D unresolved. CDR3 size: 15 residues. Trimming pared 6 bases from V and 1 base from J, leaving 13 bases between. Germline CDR1 reads MDHEN; CDR2 reads SYDVKM.

The chain carries TRBV19 and TRBJ1-1, with D unclear. In germline, CDR1 is LNHDA, CDR2 SQIVND (reference sequence). V lost 7 bases to trimming and J lost 0 bases, with 15 bases between them. This CDR3 comprises 15 residues. As DNA, the CDR3 is TGTGCCAGTACCGATTCCCTTGGCTTGAACACTGAAGCTTTCTTT. This codes for CASTDSLGLNTEAFF.

This clonotype was seen a few times. This chain joins TRBV4-3 and TRBJ2-3, with TRBD2 matching 10 bases. The CDR3 spans 15 residues. Germline assignment: CDR1 LGHNA and CDR2 YSLEER. Trimming took 5 bases from V and 4 from J; bases not matched to a gene: 6. The CDR3, as DNA: TGCGCCAGCAGCGAGCTAGCGGGAGACCCAGATACGCAGTATTTT. Its translation: CASSELAGDPDTQYF.

The chain uses TRBV10-2 and TRBJ2-6; D remains unclear. The V gene lost 7 bases and the J gene lost 2 bases, with 15 bases spanning the gap. CDR1 and CDR2 from the germline V gene are WSHSY and SAAADI. The CDR3 totals 16 residues. For the CDR3, the DNA is TGCGCCAGCAATGAAACGGGCACAGCTGGGGCCAACGTCCTGACTTTC. Translation: CASNETGTAGANVLTF.

The J gene is TRBJ2-7, the V gene TRBV19; tentatively, D is TRBD2 (6 bases). The germline V and J ends were trimmed by 3 bases and 3 bases, with 12 bases remaining between them. This CDR3 region has 14 residues. In germline, CDR1 is LNHDA, CDR2 SQIVND (reference sequence). The CDR3 sequence: CASSMPGVSYEQYF. The CDR3 nucleotides read TGTGCCAGTAGTATGCCGGGAGTTAGCTACGAGCAGTACTTC.

This clonotype was seen a handful of times. The rearrangement links TRBV19 to TRBJ2-3; D remains ambiguous. Germline V CDR1 and CDR2: LNHDA, SQIVND (reference sequence). Trimming left V 6 bases short and J 6 bases short, with 13 bases between. The CDR3 extends over 13 amino acids. DNA of the CDR3: TGTGCCAGTAGCGCCCGAGGTAGGGATACGCAGTATTTT. Protein sequence: CASSARGRDTQYF.

The rearrangement links TRBV6-1 to TRBJ1-1; a weak D match, TRBD1 (5 bases). Germline assignment: CDR1 MNHNS and CDR2 SASEGT. Trimming stripped 6 bases from V and 2 bases from J, with 16 bases between. This CDR3 comprises 15 residues. CDR3 nucleotides: TGTGCCAGCAGCTTACACGGGACGGCTAACACTGAAGCTTTCTTT. This gives the protein CASSLHGTANTEAFF.

For the CDR3, the DNA is TGTGCCAGCAGGGCAGGACAGGGCAATCAGCCCCAGCATTTT. Its protein product is CASRAGQGNQPQHF. This chain uses TRBV28 with TRBJ1-5, with TRBD1 matching 7 bases. Germline lookup yields CDR1 MDHEN and CDR2 SYDVKM. The V and J ends lost 6 bases and 2 bases, in that order; junction bases with no gene match: 4. The CDR3 spans 14 residues.

This clonotype occurred a few times. The gene calls are TRBV20-1 and TRBJ1-2; maybe TRBD1 (6 bases). V was clipped by 0 bases and J by 1 base, with 9 bases between them. This CDR3 comprises 14 residues. Per germline, CDR1 DFQATT and CDR2 SNEGSKA (reference sequence). CDR3 region: CSAREGTLNYGYTF. CDR3 DNA sequence: TGCAGTGCTAGAGAAGGGACACTTAACTATGGCTACACCTTC.

The V gene is TRBV28, the J gene TRBJ1-6; D is ambiguous. The germline CDR1 and CDR2 sequences are MDHEN and SYDVKM. Trimming cost V 4 bases and J 9 bases, with 13 bases left between them. This CDR3 contains 14 residues. CDR3 bases: TGTGCCAGCAGTTCGCGTGTATTCGGTTCACCCCTCCACTTT. This codes for CASSSRVFGSPLHF.

This clonotype has a handful of counts. The chain carries TRBV6-2 or TRBV6-3 and TRBJ1-2; TRBD1 aligns across 8 bases. The CDR3 spans 16 residues. Per germline, CDR1 MNHEY and CDR2 SVGEGT. The junction had 16 bases not matched to a gene; V was cut back by 6 bases and J by 7 bases. The CDR3 DNA is TGTGCCAGCAGACTACTTCCTCAGGGGGCGCAATCTGGCTACACCTTC. Amino acid sequence: CASRLLPQGAQSGYTF.